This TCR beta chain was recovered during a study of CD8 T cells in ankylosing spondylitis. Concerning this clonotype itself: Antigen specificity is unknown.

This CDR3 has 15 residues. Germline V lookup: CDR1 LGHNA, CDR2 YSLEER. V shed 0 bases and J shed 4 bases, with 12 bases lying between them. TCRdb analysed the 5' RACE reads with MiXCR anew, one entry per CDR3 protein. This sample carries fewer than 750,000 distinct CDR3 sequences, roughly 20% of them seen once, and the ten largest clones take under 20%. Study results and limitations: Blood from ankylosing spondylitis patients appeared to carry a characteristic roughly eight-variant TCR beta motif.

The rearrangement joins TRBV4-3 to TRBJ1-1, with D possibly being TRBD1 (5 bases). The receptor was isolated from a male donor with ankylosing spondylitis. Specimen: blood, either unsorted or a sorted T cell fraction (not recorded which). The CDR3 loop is CASSQDAGLGTEAFF. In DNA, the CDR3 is TGCGCCAGCAGCCAAGATGCAGGGTTGGGCACTGAAGCTTTCTTT.